A selection of T cell receptor beta chains follows, all from one sample in a study of T cells in tuberculosis. Here immunoSEQ multiplex PCR was the method, and the copy in TCRdb shows in-frame clones only, minus some. This table holds around 25,000 clones, around nine tenths found once. The sequencing input was PBMCs. The source of these receptors is a donor aged 10-29 years with latent tuberculosis or without tuberculosis infection. Some clones in this sample may be carry-over from other donors' samples. Each CDR3 is given with its conserved first and last residue. A D gene is named only where the DNA matches it firmly. Expanded clones are given a class, and other clones once, few, many or no size at all.

DNA	CDR3	D	size	V	J	length
TGTGCCAGCGCTTTAGCGGGGCAGGGCACTGGAAACACCATATATTTT	CASALAGQGTGNTIYF	NA	NA	TRBV7-6	TRBJ1-3	16
TGTGCCAGCAGTGATTACAGCGGCATGGAGACCCAGTACTTC	CASSDYSGMETQYF	NA	NA	TRBV6-1	TRBJ2-5	14
TGTGCCAGCAGTCTTACGGGACAGGGAAAAAACAATGAGCAGTTCTTC	CASSLTGQGKNNEQFF	TRBD1	NA	TRBV28	TRBJ2-1	16
TGTGCCAGCAAGAGACTCGACAGTCCTCCAACCCCCCAGCATTTT	CASKRLDSPPTPQHF	NA	NA	TRBV2	TRBJ1-5	15
TGTGCCAGCAGCTTGGGGGTCAGGGACACTGAAGCTTTCTTT	CASSLGVRDTEAFF	NA	NA	TRBV5-4	TRBJ1-1	14
TGTGCCAGCAGCTTCACAGGGTACTCCTACGAGCAGTACTTC	CASSFTGYSYEQYF	NA	NA	TRBV7-9	TRBJ2-7	14
TGTGCCAGCAGCTTAGAAGGGGCGGGGTACGAAAAACTGTTTTTT	CASSLEGAGYEKLFF	NA	NA	TRBV7-9	TRBJ1-4	15
TGCAGCGTCCGGGACTGGGAGGGTGGCTACACCTTC	CSVRDWEGGYTF	NA	NA	TRBV29-1	TRBJ1-2	12
TGTGCTAGTGGTTTGGTCGGGGGGAACACCGGGGAGCTGTTTTTT	CASGLVGGNTGELFF	NA	NA	TRBV12-5	TRBJ2-2	15
TGTGCCAGCAGCTTTGAGACAGGGATTGTATCCTACGAGCAGTACTTC	CASSFETGIVSYEQYF	TRBD1	NA	TRBV7-9	TRBJ2-7	16
TGTGCCAGCAGTGAATCACCCGGGGGCAATCAGCCCCAGCATTTT	CASSESPGGNQPQHF	NA	NA	TRBV6-4	TRBJ1-5	15
TGTGCCAGCAGCCGAGACAGTAATTCAAACTATGGCTACACCTTC	CASSRDSNSNYGYTF	NA	NA	TRBV6-5	TRBJ1-2	15
TGTGCCAGCAGTTACGAAACTAGCGGGGGGCGGAATGAGCAGTTCTTC	CASSYETSGGRNEQFF	TRBD2	NA	TRBV6-5	TRBJ2-1	16
TGTGCCAGCAGCTCCTGGACTAGCGGGAGGCCCTACAATGAGCAGTTCTTC	CASSSWTSGRPYNEQFF	TRBD2	NA	TRBV13	TRBJ2-1	17
TGTGCCAGCAGCTTAAGGCACGGCGGCTACGAGCAGTACTTC	CASSLRHGGYEQYF	NA	NA	TRBV7-2	TRBJ2-7	14
TGTGCCAGTAGTACTCAGGGACAGGGAACAAAAAACATTCAGTACTTC	CASSTQGQGTKNIQYF	TRBD1	NA	TRBV19	TRBJ2-4	16
TGCGCCAGCAGCCAAGCGGGTGAGCAAAAACTGTTTTTT	CASSQAGEQKLFF	NA	NA	TRBV4-3	TRBJ1-4	13
TGTGCCAGCAGCTTACAATCAATCACAGGTGCCCCCTCTGGGCAGTACTTC	CASSLQSITGAPSGQYF	NA	NA	TRBV7-8	TRBJ2-7	17
TGTGCCAGCAGCTTGGGAGTTTGGGAGACCCAGTACTTC	CASSLGVWETQYF	NA	few	TRBV7-2	TRBJ2-5	13
TGTGCCAGCAGCGCAAAGGGGATGAACACTGAAGCTTTCTTT	CASSAKGMNTEAFF	NA	NA	TRBV13	TRBJ1-1	14
TGTGCCAGCAGACTAGGGACAGACACTAACTATGGCTACACCTTC	CASRLGTDTNYGYTF	TRBD1	once	TRBV27	TRBJ1-2	15
TGTGCCAGCAGCAAATTCCCTAGCGCGAGCACAGATACGCAGTATTTT	CASSKFPSASTDTQYF	NA	NA	TRBV5-6	TRBJ2-3	16
TGCGCCAGCAGCCAAGCAGGGGAGGAGACCCAGTACTTC	CASSQAGEETQYF	NA	NA	TRBV4-3	TRBJ2-5	13
TGTGCCAGCTTGAGTAGCTCCTACAATGAGCAGTTCTTC	CASLSSSYNEQFF	NA	NA	TRBV7-9	TRBJ2-1	13
TGTGCCAGCATAAACAGGTTTTACACAGATACGCAGTATTTT	CASINRFYTDTQYF	NA	NA	TRBV2	TRBJ2-3	14
TGTGCCAGCAGCCAGACAGGGTTTGCCGGGGAGCTGTTTTTT	CASSQTGFAGELFF	TRBD1	NA	TRBV7-2	TRBJ2-2	14
TGTGCCAGTAGTATAGATCGGGGTATCGCTGAAGCTTTCTTT	CASSIDRGIAEAFF	NA	NA	TRBV19	TRBJ1-1	14
TGTGCCAGCAGTTACGGGGCAGATACCTACGAGCAGTACTTC	CASSYGADTYEQYF	NA	NA	TRBV6-5	TRBJ2-7	14
TGTGCCAGCAGCCAAGTGTCGGCAGGGGGTAACACCTTC	CASSQVSAGGNTF	TRBD1	NA	TRBV14	TRBJ1-2	13
TGTGCCAGCAGTGAAGTACACACCCAACCCCTCCACTTT	CASSEVHTQPLHF	NA	NA	TRBV6-1	TRBJ1-6	13
TGTGCCGGCAACAGGGGGCTAGACACCGGGGAGCTGTTTTTT	CAGNRGLDTGELFF	TRBD1	NA	TRBV6-1	TRBJ2-2	14